This T cell receptor (beta chain) comes out of a study of blood T cell repertoires in COVID-19. Study in general: Sites across the United States, Italy and Spain contributed samples from acute and convalescent COVID-19. In each case, the material was cDNA or gDNA derived from T cells, B-cell-depleted T cells, or PBMCs.

Per the original data handling: From reference gene primer amplification, estimates of nucleated cell counts were derived. Repertoires were generated with immunoSEQ multiplex PCR, while TCRdb's copy carries only in-frame clones and drops some. V, J and clone size are taken as reported in that table, and D and trimming were inferred from the DNA itself. Of some 120,000 clones listed, about 84% are singletons. With V trimmed by 7 bases and J by 6 bases, 12 bases remained unmatched. Germline V lookup: CDR1 LNHDA, CDR2 SQIVND (reference sequence). The CDR3 length is 15 residues. This chain joins TRBV19 and TRBJ2-1, with 7 bases fitting TRBD1. This sequence originates from a human donor in a cohort sampled during active COVID-19. Sequenced: peripheral blood. The CDR3 protein is CASNPTGTLVNEQFF. As DNA, the CDR3 is TGTGCCAGTAACCCGACAGGGACCCTAGTCAATGAGCAGTTCTTC.